The subject of this entry is one TCR beta chain. No antigen is known for it. These data belong to a study of OX40 agonist ivuxolimab in advanced cancers. Study-wide context: Age averaged around 60 years (range about 20 to 80), and roughly 80% were male.

Libraries were prepared by immunoSEQ multiplex PCR; TCRdb keeps only in-frame clonotypes and omits some of them. The table has 15,000 to 20,000 clones, 55% to 75% seen once. Germline V gives CDR1 SGHRS, CDR2 YFSETQ. V lost 6 bases to trimming and J lost 0 bases; unmatched junction nucleotides: 4. The CDR3 has 14 amino acids. Whole-study findings and limits: Among T cells, CD8+ cells averaged more expanded clones than CD4+ cells.

The specimen was CD4+ or CD8+ T cells sorted from blood, collected in a trial of the OX40 agonist ivuxolimab. This sequence joins TRBV5-1 and TRBJ1-1; the match to TRBD1 covers 8 bases. The clonotype was recovered from an adult with an advanced solid tumor such as melanoma, head and neck, liver or kidney cancer. The CDR3 spells CASTRTGLNTEAFF. The CDR3 DNA reads as TGCGCCAGCACCCGGACAGGGCTGAACACTGAAGCTTTCTTT.